This T cell receptor (beta chain) comes out of a study of CXCR3-negative and CXCR3-positive naive CD8 T cells. Sorting was done in triplicate for each CD8+ T cell subset (about 300,000 cells each). CD45RO-CCR7+CD27+CD95- marked naive CD8+ T cells. On this clonotype: Antigen unknown.

The V gene's germline CDR1 is SQVTM and CDR2 ANQGSEA. The CDR3 runs to 14 residues. The libraries of TRB cDNA were prepared using 5' RACE with UMI labels. TCRdb re-called the 5' RACE reads; one entry per CDR3 protein, DNA not given. This sample carries nearly 90,000 distinct CDR3 sequences, with approximately 0.82% going to the ten biggest clones. The study, taken as a whole, reports: Naive CXCR3-negative cells resembled naive CXCR3-positive cells in TRBV-TRBJ usage; memory cells differed. With surface CD5 comparable between naive subsets, TCR strength was estimated using properties derived from the TRB CDR3. CXCR3-positive naive cells had TRB CDR3s that were more hydrophobic than CXCR3-negative naive cells had.

J is TRBJ2-7 and V is TRBV29-1. The material sequenced was naive CXCR3+ CD8+ T cells from blood. Subset in this sample: CD45RO-CCR7+CD27+CD95- naive CD8+ T cells expressing CXCR3 (TNR3+). The TCR comes from a human donor in good health. Some clones in this sample may be carry-over from other donors' samples. The CDR3 is CSVEVQVGSYEQYF.